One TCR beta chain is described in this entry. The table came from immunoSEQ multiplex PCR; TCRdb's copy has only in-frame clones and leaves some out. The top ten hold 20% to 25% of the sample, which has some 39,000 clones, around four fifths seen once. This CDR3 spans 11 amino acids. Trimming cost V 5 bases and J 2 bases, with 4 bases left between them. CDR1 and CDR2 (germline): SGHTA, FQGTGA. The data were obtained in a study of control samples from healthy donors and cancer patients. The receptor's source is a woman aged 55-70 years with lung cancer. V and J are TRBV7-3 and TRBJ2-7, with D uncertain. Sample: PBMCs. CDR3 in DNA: TGTGCCAGCAGCCCAACCTACGAGCAGTACTTC. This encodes CASSPTYEQYF.